This TCR beta chain was sequenced in a study of blood T cell repertoires in COVID-19. The CDR3 spans 14 residues. V was cut by 4 bases and J by 3 bases, with 13 bases left in between. Germline CDR1 and CDR2: SGHTS and YDEGEE. Using immunoSEQ multiplex PCR, the repertoire was profiled, and TCRdb retains in-frame clones only, with some absent. The sample has roughly 230,000 clones, 70% to 90% seen once. The sequence came from a woman aged 50 to 65 who had been exposed to COVID-19. This chain links TRBV5-8 with TRBJ1-2, with unresolved D. The sequenced material came from PBMCs or T cells enriched from blood (not recorded which). In nucleotides, the CDR3 is TGTGCCAGCAGCCGACTTGAGGGATACTATGGCTACACCTTC. It yields the protein CASSRLEGYYGYTF.